The 12 T cell receptor beta chains below were found in one sample sequenced in a study of T-cell memory formation after mild COVID-19. TCRdb fed the 5' RACE reads into MiXCR, producing one record per CDR3 protein. The data contain 90,000 to 120,000 distinct CDR3 sequences, 14% of them singletons. The sample consisted of PBMCs or a T cell subset sorted from them (not recorded which). These receptors came from a man between 18 and 29 years old who had mild COVID-19 (a few samples of this study predate the infection). Cell type and time point are not known.

This clonotype was seen a handful of times. The chain joins TRBV7-3 to TRBJ2-6; 10 nucleotides agree with TRBD2. Germline V CDR1 and CDR2: SGHTA, FQGTGA. Unmatched junction bases numbered 7, after V lost 5 bases and J lost 0 bases. The CDR3 is 18 amino acids. This CDR3 reads CASSLSSGSYSGANVLTF. CDR3 bases: TGTGCCAGCAGCCTCTCTAGCGGGAGCTACTCTGGGGCCAACGTCCTGACTTTC.

This clonotype was recorded a few times. The genes are TRBV12-3 or TRBV12-4 and TRBJ2-7; 10 nucleotides agree with TRBD2. V shed 3 bases and J 5 bases; nucleotides not matched to a gene: 4. The CDR3 spans 14 residues. The CDR3 bases are TGTGCCAGCAGTTTGGTAGCGGGGGGCCACGAGCAGTACTTC. It is translated as CASSLVAGGHEQYF.

The V gene is TRBV12-3 or TRBV12-4, the J gene TRBJ2-7, with 7 positions matching TRBD2. V lost 8 bases and J lost 7; bases outside the gene matches: 5. The CDR3 is 11 residues long. CDR3 DNA: TGTGCCAGCTCGCCGGGGGGAGAGCAGTACTTC. The encoded protein is CASSPGGEQYF.

This clonotype was seen a few times. V and J are TRBV7-9 and TRBJ1-1, with 10 bases aligning to TRBD1. The CDR3 is 17 amino acids. From germline, CDR1 is SEHNR and CDR2 FQNEAQ (reference sequence). J was trimmed by 0 bases and V by 5 bases; bases with no gene match: 9. CDR3 protein: CASSTRDRGFMNTEAFF. CDR3 nucleotide sequence: TGTGCCAGCAGCACCCGGGACAGGGGCTTTATGAACACTGAAGCTTTCTTT.

This clonotype was observed a handful of times. V usage is TRBV5-6 and J usage is TRBJ1-5, with 10 bases identical to TRBD1. J gave up 4 bases and V 4 bases, and 5 bases lay outside the gene matches. Germline V gene sequence: CDR1 SGHDT, CDR2 YYEEEE. The CDR3 has 15 residues. The CDR3 bases are TGTGCCAGCAGCGTGGACAGGGGGAGAAATCAGCCCCAGCATTTT. Its translation: CASSVDRGRNQPQHF.

The V and J genes are TRBV19 and TRBJ2-3; D possibly uses TRBD1 or TRBD2 (5 bases each). Germline CDR1 LNHDA, CDR2 SQIVND (reference sequence). CDR3 length: 15 amino acids. The V and J ends lost 0 bases and 3 bases respectively, with 10 bases between them. CDR3 bases: TGTGCCAGTAGTATAGACCGGGACGGAACAGATACGCAGTATTTT. As protein: CASSIDRDGTDTQYF.

The J gene is TRBJ2-3, the V gene TRBV4-2; 11 nucleotides match TRBD2. Germline V CDR1 and CDR2: LGHNA, YNFKEQ. After removal of 4 bases from V and 2 bases from J, the junction contained 5 bases not matched to a gene. CDR3 length: 16 residues. Written as DNA, the CDR3 is TGTGCCAGCAGCCGGCCTAGCGGGGGGACCACAGATACGCAGTATTTT. This codes for CASSRPSGGTTDTQYF.

The chain is built from TRBV3-1 and TRBJ2-7; D is ambiguous. Trimming took 1 base from V and 0 from J, leaving 7 bases between them. The CDR3 has 14 residues. Germline V gives CDR1 LGHDT, CDR2 YNNKEL (reference sequence). The CDR3 sequence is CASSQVPASYEQYF. The CDR3 DNA sequence: TGTGCCAGCAGCCAAGTTCCGGCCTCCTACGAGCAGTACTTC.

The chain is built from TRBV7-9 and TRBJ1-1, with D uncertain. CDR3 length: 13 amino acids. Germline V lookup: CDR1 SEHNR, CDR2 FQNEAQ (reference sequence). Between the trimmed V and J ends, which lost 2 bases and 6 bases, there was a span of 10 bases. The CDR3 coding sequence is TGTGCCAGCAGCTTAAGGAGGGAAGCTGAAGCTTTCTTT. Translating gives CASSLRREAEAFF.

The V and J genes are TRBV29-1 and TRBJ2-5; the match to TRBD2 covers 7 bases. The germline V gene has CDR1 SQVTM and CDR2 ANQGSEA. J lost 3 bases, V lost 4 bases, and 11 bases had no gene match. CDR3 size: 15 residues. The CDR3 bases are TGCAGCGTTGTTTGGGGAGGGGACGGGAAAGAGACCCAGTACTTC. Amino acids: CSVVWGGDGKETQYF.

CDR3 region: CASSYSGSDSAFF. The CDR3, as DNA: TGTGCCAGCAGTTACTCGGGGTCGGACTCCGCTTTCTTT. V and J are TRBV6-2 or TRBV6-3 and TRBJ1-1; D remains ambiguous. CDR1 and CDR2 (germline): MNHEY, SVGEGT. V dropped 0 bases and J dropped 11 bases, with 13 bases sitting between them. There are 13 residues in the CDR3.

The genes are TRBV20-1 and TRBJ2-1; D remains ambiguous. Per the germline V gene, CDR1 is DFQATT and CDR2 is SNEGSKA (reference sequence). The length of the CDR3 is 12 residues. V gave up 2 bases and J gave up 10 bases, with 12 bases separating them. The CDR3 DNA reads as TGCAGTGCTAGATCGTTCGGTCTGGAGCAGTTCTTC. It encodes CSARSFGLEQFF.